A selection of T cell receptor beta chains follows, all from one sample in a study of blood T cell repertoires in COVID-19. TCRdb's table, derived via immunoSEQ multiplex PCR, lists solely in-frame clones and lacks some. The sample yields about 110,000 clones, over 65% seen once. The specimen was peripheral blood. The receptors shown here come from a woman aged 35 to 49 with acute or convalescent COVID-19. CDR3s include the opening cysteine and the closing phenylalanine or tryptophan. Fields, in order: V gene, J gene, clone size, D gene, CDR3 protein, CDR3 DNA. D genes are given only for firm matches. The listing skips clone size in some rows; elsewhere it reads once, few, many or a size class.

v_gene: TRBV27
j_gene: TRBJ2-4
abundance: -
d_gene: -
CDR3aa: CASKPAIGPDIQYF
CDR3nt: TGTGCCAGCAAACCAGCAATTGGGCCCGACATTCAGTACTTC

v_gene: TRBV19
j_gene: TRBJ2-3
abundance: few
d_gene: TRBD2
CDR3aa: CASSPGGGADTQYF
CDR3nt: TGTGCCAGTAGCCCGGGGGGGGGCGCAGATACGCAGTATTTT

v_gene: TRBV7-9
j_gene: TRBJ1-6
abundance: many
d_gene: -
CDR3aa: CASSSPTVNSPLHF
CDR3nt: TGTGCCAGCAGCTCGCCGACAGTAAATTCACCCCTCCACTTT

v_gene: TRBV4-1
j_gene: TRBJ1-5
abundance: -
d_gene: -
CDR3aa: CASSQGGDQPQHF
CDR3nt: TGCGCCAGCAGCCAAGGGGGAGATCAGCCCCAGCATTTT

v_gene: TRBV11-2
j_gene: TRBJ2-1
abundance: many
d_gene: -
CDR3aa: CASSLEPGQSIQQFF
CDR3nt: TGTGCCAGCAGCTTAGAACCCGGACAGTCTATCCAGCAGTTCTTC

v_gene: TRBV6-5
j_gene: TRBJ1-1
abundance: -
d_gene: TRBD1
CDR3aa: CASTPGGPTEAFF
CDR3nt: TGTGCCAGCACCCCAGGGGGGCCCACTGAAGCTTTCTTT

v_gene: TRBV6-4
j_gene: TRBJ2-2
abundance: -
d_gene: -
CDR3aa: CASSDRDTGELFF
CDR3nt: TGTGCCAGCAGTGACCGGGACACCGGGGAGCTGTTTTTT

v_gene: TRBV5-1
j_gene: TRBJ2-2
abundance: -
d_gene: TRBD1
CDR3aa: CASSLGTGEIFF
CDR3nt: TGCGCCAGCAGCTTAGGGACAGGGGAGATCTTTTTT

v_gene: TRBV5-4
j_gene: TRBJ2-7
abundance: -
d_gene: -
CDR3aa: CASSLEFEDEQYF
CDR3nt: TGTGCCAGCAGCTTGGAATTCGAGGACGAGCAGTACTTC

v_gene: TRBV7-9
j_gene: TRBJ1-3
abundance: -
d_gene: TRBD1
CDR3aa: CASRITGDSGNTIYF
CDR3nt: TGTGCCAGCAGGATCACAGGGGACTCTGGAAACACCATATATTTT

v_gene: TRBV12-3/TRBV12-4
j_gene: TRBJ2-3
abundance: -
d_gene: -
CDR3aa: CASSSGTDTQYF
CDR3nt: TGTGCCAGCAGTTCCGGCACAGATACGCAGTATTTT

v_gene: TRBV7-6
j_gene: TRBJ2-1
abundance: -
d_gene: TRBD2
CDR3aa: CASSLLAGANEQFF
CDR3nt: TGTGCCAGCAGCTTATTAGCGGGGGCCAATGAGCAGTTCTTC

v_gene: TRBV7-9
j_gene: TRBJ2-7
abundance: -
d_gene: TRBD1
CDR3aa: CASSPTTGSGSYEQYF
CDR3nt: TGTGCCAGCAGCCCCACGACAGGGAGCGGCTCCTACGAGCAGTACTTC

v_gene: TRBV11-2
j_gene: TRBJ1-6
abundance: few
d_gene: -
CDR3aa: CASTRGSSYNSPLHF
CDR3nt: TGTGCCAGCACCCGAGGGAGCTCCTATAATTCACCCCTCCACTTT

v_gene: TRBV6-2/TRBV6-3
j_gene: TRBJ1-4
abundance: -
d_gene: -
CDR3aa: CASSSTGVNEKLFF
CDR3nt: TGTGCCAGCAGCTCGACAGGAGTTAATGAAAAACTGTTTTTT

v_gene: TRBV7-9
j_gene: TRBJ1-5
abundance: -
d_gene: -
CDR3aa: CASSPSGRDSNQPQHF
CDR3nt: TGTGCCAGCAGCCCCTCGGGCAGGGATAGCAATCAGCCCCAGCATTTT

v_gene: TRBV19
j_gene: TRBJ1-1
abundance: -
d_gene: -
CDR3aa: CATQSPSYGTEAFF
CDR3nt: TGTGCCACCCAGTCCCCTAGCTATGGAACTGAAGCTTTCTTT

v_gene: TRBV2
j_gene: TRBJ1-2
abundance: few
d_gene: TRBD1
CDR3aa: CASRDRGDGYTF
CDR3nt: TGTGCCAGCCGGGACAGGGGGGATGGCTACACCTTC

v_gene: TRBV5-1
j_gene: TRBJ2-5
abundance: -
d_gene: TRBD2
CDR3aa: CASSLKTSGGKLDAETQYF
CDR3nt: TGCGCCAGCAGCTTGAAGACTAGCGGGGGGAAGTTGGACGCAGAGACCCAGTACTTC

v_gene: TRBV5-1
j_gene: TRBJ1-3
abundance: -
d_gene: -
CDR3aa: CASSLDGGVEYF
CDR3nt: TGCGCCAGCAGCTTGGACGGGGGAGTGGAATATTTT

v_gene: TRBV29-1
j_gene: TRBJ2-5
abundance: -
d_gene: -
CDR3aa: CSVVWMRGRGKNTETQYF
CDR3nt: TGCAGCGTTGTATGGATGAGGGGCAGGGGAAAAAATACGGAGACCCAGTACTTC

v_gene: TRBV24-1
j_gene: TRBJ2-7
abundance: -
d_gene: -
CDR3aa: CATSQATGRPYEQYF
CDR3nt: TGTGCCACCAGCCAGGCCACAGGGAGACCCTACGAGCAGTACTTC

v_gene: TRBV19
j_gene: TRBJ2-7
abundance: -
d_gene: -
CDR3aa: CASSKSDFYEQYF
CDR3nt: TGTGCCAGTAGTAAGTCCGACTTCTACGAGCAGTACTTC

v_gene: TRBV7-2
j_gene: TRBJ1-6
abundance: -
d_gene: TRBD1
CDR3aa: CASSRTGVDSPLHF
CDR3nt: TGTGCCAGCAGCCGTACAGGGGTAGACTCACCCCTCCACTTT

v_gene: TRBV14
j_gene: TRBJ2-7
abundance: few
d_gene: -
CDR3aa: CASSPIFPYEQYF
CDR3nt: TGTGCCAGCAGCCCTATTTTTCCCTACGAGCAGTACTTC

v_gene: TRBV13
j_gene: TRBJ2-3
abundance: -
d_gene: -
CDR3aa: CASSILADTQYF
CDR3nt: TGTGCCAGCAGCATTCTAGCAGATACGCAGTATTTT

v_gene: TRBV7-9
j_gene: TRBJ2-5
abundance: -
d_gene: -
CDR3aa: CASTFRDSETQYF
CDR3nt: TGTGCCAGCACTTTCAGGGACTCAGAGACCCAGTACTTC

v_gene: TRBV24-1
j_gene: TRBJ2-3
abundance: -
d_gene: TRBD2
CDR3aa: CATSWTAGETDTQYF
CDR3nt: TGTGCCACCTCATGGACAGCGGGGGAGACAGATACGCAGTATTTT

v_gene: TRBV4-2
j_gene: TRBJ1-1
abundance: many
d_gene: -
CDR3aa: CASSLYGGPNTEAFF
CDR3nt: TGTGCCAGCAGCCTCTACGGAGGGCCCAACACTGAAGCTTTCTTT

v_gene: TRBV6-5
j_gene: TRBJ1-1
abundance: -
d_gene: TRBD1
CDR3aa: CASSRTGTGNTEAFF
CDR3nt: TGTGCCAGCAGCCGCACCGGGACAGGGAACACTGAAGCTTTCTTT

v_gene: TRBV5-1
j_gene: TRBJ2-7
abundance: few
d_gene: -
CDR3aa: CASSSNRVSNEQYF
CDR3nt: TGCGCCAGCAGCTCTAACAGGGTTTCCAACGAGCAGTACTTC

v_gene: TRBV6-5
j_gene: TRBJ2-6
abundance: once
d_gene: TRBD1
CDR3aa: CASSLGGAGANVLTF
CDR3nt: TGTGCCAGCAGCCTAGGGGGCGCTGGGGCCAACGTCCTGACTTTC

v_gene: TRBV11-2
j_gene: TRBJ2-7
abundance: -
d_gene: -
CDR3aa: CASSLGRGRPGEQYF
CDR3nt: TGTGCCAGCAGCTTAGGGAGGGGGCGCCCGGGGGAGCAGTACTTC

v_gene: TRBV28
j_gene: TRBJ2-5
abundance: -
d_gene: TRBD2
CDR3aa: CASAGYEETQYF
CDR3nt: TGTGCCTCAGCGGGGTACGAAGAGACCCAGTACTTC

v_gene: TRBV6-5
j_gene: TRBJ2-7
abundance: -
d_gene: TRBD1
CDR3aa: CASSHRQGRNEQYF
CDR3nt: TGTGCCAGCAGTCATCGACAGGGCCGGAACGAGCAGTACTTC

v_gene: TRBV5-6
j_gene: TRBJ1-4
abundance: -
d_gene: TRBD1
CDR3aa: CASRSRDSREKLFF
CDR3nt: TGTGCCAGCAGATCCCGGGACAGTAGGGAAAAACTGTTTTTT

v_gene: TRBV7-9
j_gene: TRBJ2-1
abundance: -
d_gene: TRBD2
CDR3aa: CASSLSAGGLLEQFF
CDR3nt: TGTGCCAGCAGCTTATCCGCGGGGGGGCTGCTTGAGCAGTTCTTC

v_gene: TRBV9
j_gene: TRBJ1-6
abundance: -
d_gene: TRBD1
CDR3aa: CASSEGTGHNSPLHF
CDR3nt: TGTGCCAGCAGCGAGGGGACAGGGCATAATTCACCCCTCCACTTT

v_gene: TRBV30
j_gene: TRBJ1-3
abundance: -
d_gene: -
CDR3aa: CAWSVQGNTIYF
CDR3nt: TGTGCCTGGAGTGTACAGGGAAACACCATATATTTT

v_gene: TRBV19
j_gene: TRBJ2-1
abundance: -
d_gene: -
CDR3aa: CASSIDRRDNEQFF
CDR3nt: TGTGCCAGTAGTATCGATCGGCGGGACAATGAGCAGTTCTTC